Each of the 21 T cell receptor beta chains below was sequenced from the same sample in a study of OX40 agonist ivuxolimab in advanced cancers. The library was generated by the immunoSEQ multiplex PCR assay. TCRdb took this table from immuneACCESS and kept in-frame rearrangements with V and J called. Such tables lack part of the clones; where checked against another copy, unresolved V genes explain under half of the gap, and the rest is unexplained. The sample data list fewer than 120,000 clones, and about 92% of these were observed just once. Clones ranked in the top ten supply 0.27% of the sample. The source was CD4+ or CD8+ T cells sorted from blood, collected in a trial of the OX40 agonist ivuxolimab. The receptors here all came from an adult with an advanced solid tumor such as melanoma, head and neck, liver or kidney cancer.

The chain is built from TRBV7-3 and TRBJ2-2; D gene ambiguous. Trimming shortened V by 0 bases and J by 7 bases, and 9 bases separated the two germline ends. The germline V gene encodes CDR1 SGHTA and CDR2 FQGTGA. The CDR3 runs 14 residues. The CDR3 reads CASSLTLGGGELFF. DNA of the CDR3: TGTGCCAGCAGCTTAACGTTGGGTGGCGGGGAGCTGTTTTTT.

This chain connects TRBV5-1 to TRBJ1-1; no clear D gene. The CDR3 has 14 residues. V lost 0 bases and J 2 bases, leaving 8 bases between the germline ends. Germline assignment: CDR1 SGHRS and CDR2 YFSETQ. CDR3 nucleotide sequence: TGCGCCAGCAGCTTGGTAGGCACTAACACTGAAGCTTTCTTT. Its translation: CASSLVGTNTEAFF.

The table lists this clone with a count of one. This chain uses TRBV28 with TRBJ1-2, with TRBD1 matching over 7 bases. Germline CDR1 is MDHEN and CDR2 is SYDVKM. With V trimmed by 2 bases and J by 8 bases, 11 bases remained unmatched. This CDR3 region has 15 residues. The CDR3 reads CASSLAGDRSSGYTF. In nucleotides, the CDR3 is TGTGCCAGCAGTTTAGCGGGGGACAGATCTAGCGGCTACACCTTC.

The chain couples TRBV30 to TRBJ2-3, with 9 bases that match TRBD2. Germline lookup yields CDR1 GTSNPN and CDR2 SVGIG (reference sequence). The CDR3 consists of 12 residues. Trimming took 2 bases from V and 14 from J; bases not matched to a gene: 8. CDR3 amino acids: CAWSPSSGIRYF. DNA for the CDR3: TGTGCCTGGAGTCCATCTAGCGGGATAAGGTATTTT.

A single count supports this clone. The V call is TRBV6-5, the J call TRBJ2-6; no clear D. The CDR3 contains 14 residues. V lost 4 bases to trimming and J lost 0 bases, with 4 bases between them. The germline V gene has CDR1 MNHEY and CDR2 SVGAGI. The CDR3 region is CASSFSSGANVLTF. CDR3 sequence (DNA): TGTGCCAGCAGTTTTAGCTCTGGGGCCAACGTCCTGACTTTC.

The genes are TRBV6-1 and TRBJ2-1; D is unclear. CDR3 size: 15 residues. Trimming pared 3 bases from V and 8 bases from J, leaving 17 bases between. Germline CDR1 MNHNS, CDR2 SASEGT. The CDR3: CASSDKILLPDEQFF. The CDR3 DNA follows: TGTGCCAGCAGTGATAAAATCCTCCTACCCGATGAGCAGTTCTTC.

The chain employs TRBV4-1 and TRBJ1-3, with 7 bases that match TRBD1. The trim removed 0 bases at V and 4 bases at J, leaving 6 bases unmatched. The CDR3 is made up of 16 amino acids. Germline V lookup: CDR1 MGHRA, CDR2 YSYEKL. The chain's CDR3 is CASSQDPTGKGNTIYF. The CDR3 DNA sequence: TGCGCCAGCAGCCAAGACCCGACAGGGAAAGGAAACACCATATATTTT.

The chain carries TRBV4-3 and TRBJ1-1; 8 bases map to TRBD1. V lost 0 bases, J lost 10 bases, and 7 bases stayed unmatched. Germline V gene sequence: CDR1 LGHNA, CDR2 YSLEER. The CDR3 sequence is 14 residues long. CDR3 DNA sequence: TGCGCCAGCAGCCAAGATATTTCTGACAGGGGAGCTTTCTTT. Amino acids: CASSQDISDRGAFF.

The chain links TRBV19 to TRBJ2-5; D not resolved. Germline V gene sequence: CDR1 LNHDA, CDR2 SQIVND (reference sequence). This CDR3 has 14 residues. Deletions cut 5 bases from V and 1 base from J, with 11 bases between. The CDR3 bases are TGTGCCAGTAGTCCCCTGTGGGGCCAAGAGACCCAGTACTTC. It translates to CASSPLWGQETQYF.

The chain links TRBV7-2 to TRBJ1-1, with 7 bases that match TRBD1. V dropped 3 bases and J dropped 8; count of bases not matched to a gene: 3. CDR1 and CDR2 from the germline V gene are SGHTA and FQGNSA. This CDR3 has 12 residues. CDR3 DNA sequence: TGTGCCAGCAGCTTCATGGACAGGGAAGCTTTCTTT. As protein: CASSFMDREAFF.

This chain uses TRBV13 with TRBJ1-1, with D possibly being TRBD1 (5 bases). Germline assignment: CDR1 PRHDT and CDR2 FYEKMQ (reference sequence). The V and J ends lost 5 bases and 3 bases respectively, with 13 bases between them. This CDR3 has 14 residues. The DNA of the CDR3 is TGTGCCAGCAGCCGCGGGGCATCGGACACTGAAGCTTTCTTT. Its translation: CASSRGASDTEAFF.

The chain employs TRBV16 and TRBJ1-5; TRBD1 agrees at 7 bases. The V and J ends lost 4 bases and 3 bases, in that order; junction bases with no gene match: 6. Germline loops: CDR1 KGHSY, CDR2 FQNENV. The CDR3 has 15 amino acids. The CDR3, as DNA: TGTGCCAGCAGCCCGACAGGGCAGTACAATCAGCCCCAGCATTTT. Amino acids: CASSPTGQYNQPQHF.

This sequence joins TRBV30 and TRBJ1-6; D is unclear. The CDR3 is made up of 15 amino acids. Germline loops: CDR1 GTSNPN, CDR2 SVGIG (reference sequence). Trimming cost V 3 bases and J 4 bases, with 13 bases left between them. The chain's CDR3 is CAWSSRPGYNSPLHF. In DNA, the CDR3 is TGTGCCTGGAGCTCCAGGCCTGGATATAATTCACCCCTCCACTTT.

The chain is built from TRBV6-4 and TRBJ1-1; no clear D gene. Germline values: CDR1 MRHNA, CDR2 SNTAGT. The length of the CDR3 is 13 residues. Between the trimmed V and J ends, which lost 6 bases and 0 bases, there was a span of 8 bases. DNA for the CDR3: TGTGCCAGCAGACGGGAGTTGAACACTGAAGCTTTCTTT. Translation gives CASRRELNTEAFF.

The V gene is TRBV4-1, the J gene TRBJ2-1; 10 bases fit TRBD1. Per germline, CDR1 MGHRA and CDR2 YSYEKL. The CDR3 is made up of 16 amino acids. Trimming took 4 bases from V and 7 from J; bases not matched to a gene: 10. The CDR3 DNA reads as TGCGCCAGCAGCCCTCCCGGGACAGGGGCATGGAATGAGCAGTTCTTC. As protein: CASSPPGTGAWNEQFF.

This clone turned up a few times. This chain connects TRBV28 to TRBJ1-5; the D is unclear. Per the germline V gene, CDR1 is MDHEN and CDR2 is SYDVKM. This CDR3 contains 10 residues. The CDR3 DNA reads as TGTGGGACTAGCAATCAGCCCCAGCATTTT. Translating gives CGTSNQPQHF.

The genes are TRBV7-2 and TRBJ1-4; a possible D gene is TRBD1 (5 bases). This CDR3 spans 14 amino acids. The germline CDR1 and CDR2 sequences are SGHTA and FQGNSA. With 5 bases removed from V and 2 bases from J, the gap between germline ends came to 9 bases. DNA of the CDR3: TGTGCCAGCAGCCCTCGGGGGACTAATGAAAAACTGTTTTTT. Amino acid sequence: CASSPRGTNEKLFF.

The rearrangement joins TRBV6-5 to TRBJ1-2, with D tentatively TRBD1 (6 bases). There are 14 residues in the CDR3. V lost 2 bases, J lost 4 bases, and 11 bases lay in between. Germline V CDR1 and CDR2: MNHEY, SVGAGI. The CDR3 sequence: CASSYETGTYGYTF. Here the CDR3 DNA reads TGTGCCAGCAGTTACGAGACAGGAACCTATGGCTACACCTTC.

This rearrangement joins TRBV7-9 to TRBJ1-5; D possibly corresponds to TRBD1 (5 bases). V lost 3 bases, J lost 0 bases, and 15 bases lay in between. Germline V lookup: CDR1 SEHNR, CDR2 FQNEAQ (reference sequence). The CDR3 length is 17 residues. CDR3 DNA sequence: TGTGCCAGCAGCTTTTCGGTCGGGACCGGTAGCAATCAGCCCCAGCATTTT. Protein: CASSFSVGTGSNQPQHF.

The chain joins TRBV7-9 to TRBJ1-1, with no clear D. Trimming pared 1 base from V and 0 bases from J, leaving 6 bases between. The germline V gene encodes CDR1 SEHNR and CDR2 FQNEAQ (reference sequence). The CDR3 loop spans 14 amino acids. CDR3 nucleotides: TGTGCCAGCAGCTTAGGAGGAGTGAACACTGAAGCTTTCTTT. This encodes CASSLGGVNTEAFF.

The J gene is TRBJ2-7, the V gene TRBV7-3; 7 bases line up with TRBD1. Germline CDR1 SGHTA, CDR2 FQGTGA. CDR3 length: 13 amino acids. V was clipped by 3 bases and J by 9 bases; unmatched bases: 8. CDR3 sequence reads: CASSLDRSRRQYF. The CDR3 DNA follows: TGTGCCAGCAGCTTGGACAGGTCTAGAAGGCAGTACTTC.